Given below is one TCR beta chain in context. Its antigen is undetermined. The entry originates in a study of T-cell memory formation after mild COVID-19. The overall study: The two donors had largely donor-specific TCR clusters.

Points from the study as a whole: There was no confirmation that second-wave clones peaking on day 37 were SARS-CoV-2 specific. CD4/CD8 balance held among clones contracting day 15 to 85, and later expanders leaned CD4+.

TCR alpha and TCR beta cDNA libraries carrying sample barcodes and UMIs came from 5'RACE with constant-segment primers. TCRdb re-called the 5' RACE reads through MiXCR, storing one row per CDR3 protein. The sample gives a few hundred thousand distinct CDR3 sequences, approximately 20% of which show up once; roughly 21% is in the top ten. Germline V gene lookup returns CDR1 SGHRS and CDR2 YFSETQ. The CDR3 sequence is 16 residues long. With V trimmed by 0 bases and J by 5 bases, 5 bases remained unmatched. The clonotype originates from a man aged 18 to 29 who had mild COVID-19 (a few samples of this study predate the infection). Cell type and time point are not known. The sequenced sample was PBMCs or a T cell subset sorted from them (not recorded which). The chain uses TRBV5-1 and TRBJ2-5, with TRBD2 matching 12 bases. CDR3 coding DNA: TGCGCCAGCAGCTTGGCTAGCGGACTAGCGGGGGAGACCCAGTACTTC. Its protein product is CASSLASGLAGETQYF.